These 22 T cell receptor beta chains share one sample of origin, sequenced in a study of shared clonotypes between healthy human individuals. Positively selected for CCR7, the CD45RO-negative cells used as naive CD8 cells excluded terminally differentiated effector memory CD45RA+ cells. TCRdb's copy holds only in-frame clones and misses some; the assay was immunoSEQ multiplex PCR. This sample has approximately 650,000 clones, with around 95% found just once. Sample: naive CD8+ T cells sorted from blood. The receptor set was obtained from a woman aged 25-40 years in good health.

A word on this clone: Other DNA sequences in this specimen translate into the identical CDR3. The rearrangement joins TRBV28 to TRBJ1-5; 9 bases fit TRBD1. This CDR3 is 14 amino acids long. The germline V gene has CDR1 MDHEN and CDR2 SYDVKM. The V and J ends lost 6 bases and 6 bases, in that order; junction bases with no gene match: 6. CDR3 coding DNA: TGTGCCAGCAGCCAAGGACAGGGGAGTCAGCCCCAGCATTTT. Its translation is CASSQGQGSQPQHF.

This clone was seen once. The CDR3 DNA sequence: TGCGCCAGCAGCCAAGGACGGGGTAACGCAGCCGAGCAGTTCTTC. This gives the protein CASSQGRGNAAEQFF. The chain carries TRBV4-1 and TRBJ2-1; D possibly corresponds to TRBD2 (5 bases). Per the germline V gene, CDR1 is MGHRA and CDR2 is YSYEKL. The CDR3 contains 15 residues. Trimming removed 1 base at V and 10 bases at J, with 17 bases between.

The chain uses TRBV11-2 and TRBJ2-1; TRBD2 is a possible D gene (5 bases). V lost 3 bases and J lost 4, with 13 bases in between. The V gene's germline CDR1 is SGHAT and CDR2 FQNNGV. The CDR3 extends over 15 amino acids. CDR3 region: CASSFGWGAYNEQFF. CDR3 DNA: TGTGCCAGCAGCTTCGGGTGGGGAGCGTACAATGAGCAGTTCTTC.

The CDR3 coding sequence is TGTGCCAGTAGCCCAGGACAGGGCCCAATCTACGAGCAGTACTTC. Translating it yields CASSPGQGPIYEQYF. The V and J genes are TRBV19 and TRBJ2-7; 8 bases are shared with TRBD1. J lost 3 bases, V lost 6 bases, and 10 bases had no gene match. Germline V CDR1 and CDR2: LNHDA, SQIVND (reference sequence). The CDR3 consists of 15 residues. The whole variable domain, filled in from reference TRBV19 and TRBJ2-7, reads DGGITQSPKYLFRKEGQNVTLSCEQNLNHDAMYWYRQDPGQGLRLIYYSQIVNDFQKGDIAEGYSVSREKKESFPLTVTSAQKNPTAFYLCASSPGQGPIYEQYFGPGTRLTVT.

The chain links TRBV5-6 to TRBJ1-2; TRBD1 matches 12 bases. The CDR3 totals 14 residues. CDR1 SGHDT and CDR2 YYEEEE come from the germline V gene. With 6 bases clipped from V and 8 bases from J, the junction kept 8 bases outside the gene matches. CDR3 loop: CASTAGTGGRGYTF. CDR3 nucleotide sequence: TGTGCCAGCACCGCCGGGACAGGGGGCAGGGGCTACACCTTC.

This clone showed up just once. The rearrangement joins TRBV27 to TRBJ1-5; D is uncertain. V shed 6 bases and J shed 0 bases, with 9 bases lying between them. Germline loops: CDR1 MNHEY, CDR2 SMNVEV (reference sequence). The CDR3 is 14 amino acids. This CDR3 is CASRGHDSNQPQHF. Written as DNA, the CDR3 is TGTGCCAGCAGAGGGCATGATAGCAATCAGCCCCAGCATTTT.

The chain joins TRBV29-1 to TRBJ2-1; 7 positions match TRBD1. With 0 bases clipped from V and 5 bases from J, the junction kept 16 bases outside the gene matches. The CDR3 is 18 residues long. From germline, CDR1 is SQVTM and CDR2 ANQGSEA. CDR3 loop: CSVEDLFDTGDGNNEQFF. The CDR3 DNA follows: TGCAGCGTTGAAGATCTATTCGATACAGGGGATGGGAACAATGAGCAGTTCTTC.

The chain carries TRBV20-1 and TRBJ2-1; 8 positions match TRBD1. Germline CDR1 DFQATT, CDR2 SNEGSKA (reference sequence). Unmatched junction bases numbered 6, after V lost 4 bases and J lost 16 bases. CDR3 size: 10 residues. The CDR3 is CSAIRTGHFF. CDR3 nucleotides: TGCAGTGCTATAAGGACAGGGCACTTCTTC.

The V and J genes are TRBV7-6 and TRBJ2-7; weak D call: TRBD2 (7 bases). The V end was cut by 5 bases, the J end by 2 bases, with 28 bases between. The germline V gene has CDR1 SGHVS and CDR2 FNYEAQ. This CDR3 is 19 amino acids long. CDR3: CASSPRTVRAGTSAYEQYF. CDR3 nucleotides: TGTGCCAGCAGCCCGCGGACAGTCCGGGCGGGAACTAGCGCCTACGAGCAGTACTTC.

V is TRBV6-5 and J is TRBJ2-1; D not certain. The ends were cut back, 6 bases at V and 11 bases at J, with 17 bases in the middle. The CDR3 sequence is 13 residues long. CDR1 MNHEY and CDR2 SVGAGI come from the germline V gene. CDR3 loop: CASSRLGYRQQFF. The DNA for the CDR3 is TGTGCCAGCAGCCGCCTAGGGTATAGACAGCAGTTCTTC.

In its sample, this clone was seen once. The chain carries TRBV28 and TRBJ2-7, with D hard to call. CDR1 is MDHEN and CDR2 is SYDVKM in the germline V gene. The CDR3 runs to 16 residues. V dropped 1 base and J dropped 0 bases, with 13 bases sitting between them. CDR3 sequence (DNA): TGTGCCAGCAGTTTATTTGATGGGTATTCCTCCTACGAGCAGTACTTC. Translation: CASSLFDGYSSYEQYF.

The chain employs TRBV13 and TRBJ1-1; D remains ambiguous. V was cut by 4 bases and J by 3 bases, with 15 bases left in between. The germline CDR1 and CDR2 sequences are PRHDT and FYEKMQ (reference sequence). This CDR3 is 15 amino acids long. CDR3: CASSYSKGGDTEAFF. The CDR3 DNA sequence: TGTGCCAGCAGCTATAGTAAGGGTGGGGACACTGAAGCTTTCTTT. Full variable domain (rest looked up from reference TRBV13 and TRBJ1-1): AAGVIQSPRHLIKEKRETATLKCYPIPRHDTVYWYQQGPGQDPQFLISFYEKMQSDKGSIPDRFSAQQFSDYHSELNMSSLELGDSALYFCASSYSKGGDTEAFFGQGTRLTVV.

The J gene is TRBJ2-7, the V gene TRBV15, with 7 bases that match TRBD2. The CDR3 is made up of 14 amino acids. The trim removed 6 bases at V and 0 bases at J, leaving 5 bases unmatched. The germline gives CDR1 LNHNV, CDR2 YYDKDF (reference sequence). CDR3 DNA sequence: TGTGCCACCAGTACGAGCGGGACCTCCTACGAGCAGTACTTC. Its translation: CATSTSGTSYEQYF.

A note on this clone: Other DNA sequences in this specimen translate into the identical CDR3. The chain couples TRBV27 to TRBJ2-7; 9 nucleotides match TRBD2. The CDR3 consists of 14 residues. V trimming: 3 bases; J trimming: 0 bases; junction bases outside the gene matches: 0. Germline CDR1 MNHEY, CDR2 SMNVEV (reference sequence). The CDR3 region is CASSLGLASYEQYF. Here the CDR3 DNA reads TGTGCCAGCAGTTTGGGACTAGCCTCCTACGAGCAGTACTTC.

The chain has TRBV7-9 and TRBJ1-2, with TRBD1 matching 7 bases. Germline trimming cut 2 bases from V and 2 bases from J; bases unmatched to any gene: 17. The CDR3 spans 19 residues. CDR1 is SEHNR and CDR2 is FQNEAQ in the germline V gene (reference sequence). The CDR3 loop reads CASSLNGGGRGALNYGYTF. CDR3 DNA sequence: TGTGCCAGCAGCTTAAATGGAGGGGGCAGGGGTGCCCTAAACTATGGCTACACCTTC.

This clone showed up just once. The rearrangement uses TRBV27 and TRBJ2-3; 13 bases line up with TRBD2. The J segment lost 6 bases and the V segment lost 6 bases, leaving 9 bases of the junction unmatched. The CDR3 has 16 amino acids. Germline V gives CDR1 MNHEY, CDR2 SMNVEV (reference sequence). The CDR3 is CASSPGLAGVRDTQYF. The CDR3 DNA reads as TGTGCCAGCAGCCCAGGACTAGCGGGAGTTCGCGATACGCAGTATTTT.

This chain links TRBV4-1 with TRBJ2-1; no reliable D call. CDR3 length equals 16 residues. The V end was cut by 0 bases, the J end by 1 base, with 10 bases between. Germline V CDR1 and CDR2: MGHRA, YSYEKL. The CDR3 loop is CASSQDHLGSYNEQFF. The CDR3, as DNA: TGCGCCAGCAGCCAAGATCATCTCGGGTCCTACAATGAGCAGTTCTTC.

This clone showed up just once. The rearrangement uses TRBV27 and TRBJ1-4; weak D call: TRBD1 (5 bases). Germline V CDR1 and CDR2: MNHEY, SMNVEV (reference sequence). V shed 4 bases and J shed 1 base, with 10 bases lying between them. The CDR3 covers 15 residues. DNA for the CDR3: TGTGCCAGCAGTTCAGGGATGGGAACTAATGAAAAACTGTTTTTT. Translating it yields CASSSGMGTNEKLFF.

The chain links TRBV2 to TRBJ1-5; no reliable D call. CDR1 is SNHLY, CDR2 FYNNEI, per germline. There are 12 residues in the CDR3. V gave up 3 bases and J gave up 3 bases, with 3 bases separating them. CDR3: CASSDYNQPQHF. CDR3 bases: TGTGCCAGCAGTGACTACAATCAGCCCCAGCATTTT.

The chain has TRBV6-4 and TRBJ1-4; perhaps TRBD1 as D (6 bases). The germline V gene encodes CDR1 MRHNA and CDR2 SNTAGT. The V end was cut by 4 bases, the J end by 8 bases, with 11 bases between. The CDR3 is 13 amino acids. Written as DNA, the CDR3 is TGTGCCAGCAGTGGAACCGGGGGCGAAAAACTGTTTTTT. Translating gives CASSGTGGEKLFF.

The CDR3: CASSVAGRGRNEQFF. In DNA form, the CDR3 reads TGTGCCAGCAGCGTAGCGGGCCGCGGGAGGAATGAGCAGTTCTTC. The J gene is TRBJ2-1, the V gene TRBV9, with 8 bases fitting TRBD2. J was trimmed by 7 bases and V by 0 bases; bases with no gene match: 6. Germline V gene sequence: CDR1 SGDLS, CDR2 YYNGEE. This CDR3 contains 15 residues.

This clone was seen just once. The gene calls are TRBV11-2 and TRBJ2-7; D is tentatively TRBD1 or TRBD2 (5 bases each). Germline CDR1 SGHAT, CDR2 FQNNGV. V lost 6 bases and J 3 bases, leaving 12 bases between the germline ends. This CDR3 is 13 amino acids long. The CDR3 region is CASSPGAGYEQYF. CDR3 coding DNA: TGTGCCAGCAGTCCCGGGGCGGGCTACGAGCAGTACTTC.